This T cell receptor beta chain was retrieved from a study of cytomegalovirus exposure and HLA in healthy donors. Overall study results and limits: In a later analysis, the majority of CMV-associated beta chains seemingly showed HLA restriction. Most subjects' HLA-A and HLA-B alleles were reportedly predicted from TCR beta sequences.

On this clone: As yet, its antigen is unknown.

With 0 bases clipped from V and 5 bases from J, the junction kept 5 bases outside the gene matches. The CDR3 has 16 residues. CDR1 MNHEY and CDR2 SMNVEV come from the germline V gene (reference sequence). The PCR ran on 60 Vbeta and 13 Jbeta primers. Repertoires were generated with immunoSEQ multiplex PCR, while TCRdb's copy carries only in-frame clones and drops some. The table includes 110,000 or so clones, around 77% detected once. The clonotype originates from a woman between 25 and 40 years old in good health and CMV-seropositive. Sequencing was done on a sample of PBMCs. This chain links TRBV27 with TRBJ2-7; 12 positions agree with TRBD2. For the CDR3, the DNA is TGTGCCAGCAGTTTATCCCCGGGACTAGCGGGCCACGAGCAGTACTTC. Translation gives CASSLSPGLAGHEQYF.